This T cell receptor beta chain stems from a study of beta chain features in type 1 diabetes. Overall study context: Patients looked much like healthy donors when it came to age, gender and cell yields.

Expressed TCRB transcripts got sequenced, as all isolated RNA was reverse transcribed. The assay was immunoSEQ multiplex PCR, and TCRdb's table has in-frame clones only and misses some. The sample holds about half a million clones, roughly 30% seen once. Germline V gene lookup returns CDR1 LNHNV and CDR2 YYDKDF (reference sequence). CDR3 size: 15 residues. The V end was cut by 0 bases, the J end by 3 bases, with 11 bases between. Sequenced input: naive CD4+ T cells from blood. This TCR derives from a man younger than 35 in good health. The chain employs TRBV15 and TRBJ2-5; a weak D match, TRBD1 (6 bases). CDR3 bases: TGTGCCACCAGCAGAGATCACAGGACAGAAGAGACCCAGTACTTC. Its translation: CATSRDHRTEETQYF.